The rows below give T cell receptor beta chains drawn from one sample of a study of shared clonotypes between healthy human individuals. Only in-frame clones appear in the TCRdb table, and some are missing; sequencing was by immunoSEQ multiplex PCR. The sample contains about 2 million clones, 85% to 95% of which appear only once. The material sequenced was naive CD8+ T cells sorted from blood. The receptors come from a man aged 18 to 30 in good health. Both conserved end residues are part of each CDR3. Each record gives: CDR3 protein, CDR3 DNA, D gene, J gene, CDR3 length, clone size, V gene. D genes are given only for firm matches. Some rows mark clone size as missing; the rest say once, few, many or name a class of expanded clone.

CDR3: CAATSGGAADTQYF; DNA: TGTGCAGCTACGAGCGGGGGGGCCGCAGATACGCAGTATTTT; D: TRBD2; J: TRBJ2-3; length: 14; size: .; V: TRBV28
CDR3: CASSEGAGEGGGELFF; DNA: TGTGCCAGCAGTGAAGGCGCAGGCGAAGGGGGCGGGGAGCTGTTTTTT; D: .; J: TRBJ2-2; length: 16; size: once; V: TRBV2
CDR3: CASSQSRSSYEQYF; DNA: TGCGCCAGCAGCCAGAGCAGGAGCTCCTACGAGCAGTACTTC; D: .; J: TRBJ2-7; length: 14; size: .; V: TRBV4-1
CDR3: CASSLFLLAGGTDTQYF; DNA: TGTGCCAGCAGTTTATTTTTACTAGCGGGGGGTACAGATACGCAGTATTTT; D: TRBD2; J: TRBJ2-3; length: 17; size: .; V: TRBV27
CDR3: CASSQEVPGVGNTGELFF; DNA: TGCGCCAGCAGCCAAGAAGTTCCGGGGGTGGGGAACACCGGGGAGCTGTTTTTT; D: .; J: TRBJ2-2; length: 18; size: .; V: TRBV4-1
CDR3: CASSFLETQYF; DNA: TGTGCCAGCAGTTTCCTTGAGACCCAGTACTTC; D: .; J: TRBJ2-5; length: 11; size: .; V: TRBV28
CDR3: CASSLDGLQETQYF; DNA: TGCGCCAGCAGCTTGGATGGGCTTCAAGAGACCCAGTACTTC; D: .; J: TRBJ2-5; length: 14; size: .; V: TRBV5-1
CDR3: CASSLGGYYEQYF; DNA: TGTGCCAGCAGCTTAGGGGGGTACTACGAGCAGTACTTC; D: .; J: TRBJ2-7; length: 13; size: .; V: TRBV5-6
CDR3: CASSPQGSGELFF; DNA: TGTGCCAGCAGCCCACAGGGGTCCGGGGAGCTGTTTTTT; D: TRBD1; J: TRBJ2-2; length: 13; size: .; V: TRBV5-4
CDR3: CASSPGGGGMGEQYF; DNA: TGTGCCAGCAGCCCCGGAGGGGGGGGCATGGGGGAGCAGTACTTC; D: .; J: TRBJ2-7; length: 15; size: .; V: TRBV7-6
CDR3: CAWSPGQGSETEAFF; DNA: TGTGCCTGGAGCCCAGGACAGGGGTCGGAGACTGAAGCTTTCTTT; D: TRBD1; J: TRBJ1-1; length: 15; size: once; V: TRBV30
CDR3: CASSLGQARTDTQYF; DNA: TGTGCCAGCAGTTTAGGGCAGGCCCGCACAGATACGCAGTATTTT; D: .; J: TRBJ2-3; length: 15; size: .; V: TRBV28
CDR3: CASSPQGAYNEQFF; DNA: TGTGCCAGCAGTCCCCAGGGGGCCTACAATGAGCAGTTCTTC; D: TRBD1; J: TRBJ2-1; length: 14; size: .; V: TRBV6-1
CDR3: CASSFLTTGPETQYF; DNA: TGTGCCAGCAGTTTCCTCACCACAGGGCCCGAGACCCAGTACTTC; D: .; J: TRBJ2-5; length: 15; size: once; V: TRBV28
CDR3: CASSAWTGAETQYF; DNA: TGTGCCAGCAGCGCATGGACAGGGGCAGAGACCCAGTACTTC; D: TRBD1; J: TRBJ2-5; length: 14; size: .; V: TRBV9
CDR3: CASTGLAYNEQFF; DNA: TGTGCCAGCACGGGACTAGCTTACAATGAGCAGTTCTTC; D: TRBD2; J: TRBJ2-1; length: 13; size: .; V: TRBV27
CDR3: CASSGSGDSKNIQYF; DNA: TGCGCCAGCAGTGGTAGCGGGGACTCCAAAAACATTCAGTACTTC; D: TRBD2; J: TRBJ2-4; length: 15; size: .; V: TRBV10-2
CDR3: CASSAKTAAYEQYF; DNA: TGTGCCAGTAGTGCTAAAACGGCGGCCTACGAGCAGTACTTC; D: .; J: TRBJ2-7; length: 14; size: .; V: TRBV19
CDR3: CASSAIYGELYEQYF; DNA: TGTGCCAGCAGCGCGATTTACGGAGAACTCTACGAGCAGTACTTC; D: .; J: TRBJ2-7; length: 15; size: .; V: TRBV7-9
CDR3: CASSSGINGYTF; DNA: TGTGCCAGCAGTTCGGGAATTAATGGCTACACCTTC; D: .; J: TRBJ1-2; length: 12; size: .; V: TRBV28
CDR3: CASSLDSAVYGYTF; DNA: TGTGCCAGCAGCTTGGATTCGGCGGTCTATGGCTACACCTTC; D: .; J: TRBJ1-2; length: 14; size: .; V: TRBV5-6
CDR3: CASSQGISMNTEAFF; DNA: TGTGCCAGCAGTCAAGGGATTTCCATGAACACTGAAGCTTTCTTT; D: .; J: TRBJ1-1; length: 15; size: few; V: TRBV6-6
CDR3: CASSLAPSFRTGELFF; DNA: TGTGCCAGCAGCTTAGCCCCTAGTTTTCGGACCGGGGAGCTGTTTTTT; D: .; J: TRBJ2-2; length: 16; size: .; V: TRBV11-2
CDR3: CASSVAGGNTEAFF; DNA: TGTGCCAGCAGTGTTGCGGGGGGCAACACTGAAGCTTTCTTT; D: .; J: TRBJ1-1; length: 14; size: .; V: TRBV2
CDR3: CASSHRTGSNQPQHF; DNA: TGTGCCAGCAGCCACCGGACAGGGAGCAATCAGCCCCAGCATTTT; D: .; J: TRBJ1-5; length: 15; size: .; V: TRBV21-1
CDR3: CASSAFLGGRLDEKLFF; DNA: TGTGCCAGCAGTGCCTTCTTAGGGGGTCGGTTAGATGAAAAACTGTTTTTT; D: .; J: TRBJ1-4; length: 17; size: .; V: TRBV2
CDR3: CASSQTIDSGNTIYF; DNA: TGCGCCAGCAGCCAAACAATAGACTCTGGAAACACCATATATTTT; D: .; J: TRBJ1-3; length: 15; size: .; V: TRBV4-3
CDR3: CASSLYEDYEQYF; DNA: TGTGCCAGCAGCTTATATGAGGACTACGAGCAGTACTTC; D: .; J: TRBJ2-7; length: 13; size: .; V: TRBV11-2
CDR3: CASANVQGFEQYF; DNA: TGTGCCAGCGCGAACGTGCAGGGTTTCGAGCAGTACTTC; D: .; J: TRBJ2-7; length: 13; size: once; V: TRBV28
CDR3: CASSGGTPKEAFF; DNA: TGTGCCAGCAGCGGCGGGACACCTAAAGAAGCTTTCTTT; D: .; J: TRBJ1-1; length: 13; size: .; V: TRBV9
CDR3: CAISGLAGDGTGELFF; DNA: TGTGCCATCAGTGGTCTAGCGGGAGACGGGACCGGGGAGCTGTTTTTT; D: TRBD2; J: TRBJ2-2; length: 16; size: .; V: TRBV10-3
CDR3: CASSYGALGEQFF; DNA: TGTGCCAGCAGTTACGGGGCCCTCGGGGAGCAGTTCTTC; D: .; J: TRBJ2-1; length: 13; size: .; V: TRBV6-5
CDR3: CASSEAPQNVYQETQYF; DNA: TGTGCCAGCAGTGAAGCGCCGCAGAATGTCTACCAAGAGACCCAGTACTTC; D: .; J: TRBJ2-5; length: 17; size: .; V: TRBV2
CDR3: CASCLRAGALNEQFF; DNA: TGCGCCAGCTGCCTTAGGGCGGGGGCCTTAAATGAGCAGTTCTTC; D: .; J: TRBJ2-1; length: 15; size: .; V: TRBV10-2
CDR3: CASSVEDGRTDTQYF; DNA: TGTGCCAGCAGCGTAGAGGACGGACGCACAGATACGCAGTATTTT; D: .; J: TRBJ2-3; length: 15; size: .; V: TRBV9
CDR3: CASSQDTSGTNQETQYF; DNA: TGCGCCAGCAGCCAAGATACGTCCGGGACAAACCAAGAGACCCAGTACTTC; D: .; J: TRBJ2-5; length: 17; size: .; V: TRBV4-1
CDR3: CASSPPWGSSYEQYF; DNA: TGTGCCAGCTCACCACCATGGGGGAGCTCCTACGAGCAGTACTTC; D: .; J: TRBJ2-7; length: 15; size: .; V: TRBV18
CDR3: CASNAGSGANVLTF; DNA: TGTGCCAGCAATGCTGGCTCTGGGGCCAACGTCCTGACTTTC; D: .; J: TRBJ2-6; length: 14; size: .; V: TRBV6-5
CDR3: CASNIGIQETQYF; DNA: TGTGCCAGCAACATCGGGATTCAAGAGACCCAGTACTTC; D: .; J: TRBJ2-5; length: 13; size: .; V: TRBV2
CDR3: CASSFLAAARDTQYF; DNA: TGTGCCAGCAGTTTCCTAGCGGCGGCTAGGGATACGCAGTATTTT; D: TRBD2; J: TRBJ2-3; length: 15; size: .; V: TRBV27
CDR3: CASSHPGGNEQFF; DNA: TGTGCCAGCAGCCACCCAGGGGGCAATGAGCAGTTCTTC; D: TRBD1; J: TRBJ2-1; length: 13; size: .; V: TRBV27
CDR3: CASSLVGGPIYEQYF; DNA: TGTGCCAGCAGCTTAGTCGGGGGGCCCATCTACGAGCAGTACTTC; D: .; J: TRBJ2-7; length: 15; size: .; V: TRBV11-2